This T cell receptor (beta chain) was recovered during a study of shared clonotypes between healthy human individuals. General study results and limits: Owing to a small donor count, the genetic and exposure-history diversity represented was limited.

The CDR3 extends over 13 amino acids. V lost 4 bases and J lost 0, with 7 bases in between. Germline V gene data show CDR1 as LNHNV and CDR2 as YYDKDF (reference sequence). Clones were read by immunoSEQ multiplex PCR, and TCRdb kept only the in-frame ones, dropping some. The sample includes approximately 330,000 clones, around 67% of them seen just once. In the case of this clone: The antigen remains undetermined.

Material for sequencing was memory CD4+ T cells sorted from blood. Subset indicated: CD45RA-negative fraction. This chain uses TRBV15 with TRBJ2-7; D possibly corresponds to TRBD1 (5 bases). The clonotype originates from a man aged 25-45 years in good health. In DNA, the CDR3 is TGTGCCACCAGCACCAGGGACTCCTACGAGCAGTACTTC. It encodes CATSTRDSYEQYF.